These 27 T cell receptor beta chains were all obtained from the same sample, sequenced in a study of technical replicates of blood from four donors. TCRdb keeps only in-frame clones here, not all; method: immunoSEQ multiplex PCR. The sample contains roughly 80,000 clones, about 95% of which appear only once. Sequencing was carried out using T cells isolated from PBMCs. The receptors originated from a human donor in good health.

This sequence joins TRBV2 and TRBJ1-1; D gene unclear. Germline V gene lookup returns CDR1 SNHLY and CDR2 FYNNEI. The CDR3 covers 15 residues. With 11 bases removed from V and 0 bases from J, the gap between germline ends came to 19 bases. The CDR3 protein is CAGSRLAFMNTEAFF. Written as DNA, the CDR3 is TGTGCCGGATCCAGGTTGGCCTTCATGAACACTGAAGCTTTCTTT.

This chain links TRBV2 with TRBJ1-1; D unclear. Deletions cut 2 bases from V and 4 bases from J, with 11 bases between. Germline CDR1 reads SNHLY; CDR2 reads FYNNEI. The CDR3 spans 14 residues. CDR3 sequence: CASSERGWGTEAFF. In nucleotides, the CDR3 is TGTGCCAGCAGTGAACGAGGGTGGGGCACTGAAGCTTTCTTT.

The chain links TRBV7-9 to TRBJ2-3; 10 bases are shared with TRBD1. V was clipped by 6 bases and J by 1 base; unmatched bases: 10. Germline V gene sequence: CDR1 SEHNR, CDR2 FQNEAQ (reference sequence). The CDR3 has 17 amino acids. The CDR3 spells CASSPPPGTGGTDTQYF. The CDR3 DNA reads as TGTGCCAGCAGTCCTCCGCCGGGGACAGGGGGCACAGATACGCAGTATTTT.

The rearrangement uses TRBV6-1 and TRBJ2-2; D may be TRBD1 (5 bases). Germline-derived CDR1 and CDR2 are MNHNS and SASEGT. This CDR3 spans 14 amino acids. Between the trimmed V and J ends, which lost 8 bases and 2 bases, there was a span of 12 bases. CDR3 amino acids: CASADSFNTGELFF. DNA of the CDR3: TGTGCCAGCGCTGACAGTTTTAACACCGGGGAGCTGTTTTTT.

The chain combines TRBV5-1 with TRBJ2-7; 7 bases are a match to TRBD1. CDR3 length: 15 residues. J gave up 2 bases and V 2 bases, and 7 bases lay outside the gene matches. In germline, CDR1 is SGHRS, CDR2 YFSETQ. This CDR3 is CASSLGPGQTYEQYF. The CDR3 DNA reads as TGCGCCAGCAGCTTAGGGCCGGGACAGACCTACGAGCAGTACTTC.

Only one count was recorded for this clone. This rearrangement joins TRBV9 to TRBJ1-3; D uncertain. The CDR3 contains 16 residues. V was clipped by 0 bases and J by 0 bases, with 10 bases between them. The germline V gene has CDR1 SGDLS and CDR2 YYNGEE. CDR3 loop: CASSVVHTLSGNTIYF. CDR3 nucleotides: TGTGCCAGCAGCGTAGTACATACCCTCTCTGGAAACACCATATATTTT.

V and J are TRBV5-6 and TRBJ1-4, with D possibly being TRBD1 (5 bases). The V end lost 4 bases, the J end lost 12 bases, and 19 bases lay between the germline ends. The germline V gene encodes CDR1 SGHDT and CDR2 YYEEEE. This CDR3 comprises 14 residues. CDR3 in amino acids: CASSLEWGPRELFF. In nucleotides, the CDR3 is TGTGCCAGCAGCCTAGAGTGGGGCCCCCGCGAACTGTTTTTT.

The chain combines TRBV25-1 with TRBJ1-1; TRBD1 matches at 8 bases. Germline loops: CDR1 MGHDK, CDR2 SYGVNS. V lost 4 bases to trimming and J lost 10 bases; unmatched junction nucleotides: 11. The CDR3 spans 14 residues. CDR3 amino acids: CASSALTGDITAFF. In nucleotides, the CDR3 is TGTGCCAGCAGTGCCTTGACAGGGGACATTACAGCTTTCTTT.

This chain connects TRBV29-1 to TRBJ2-7; the D gene is possibly TRBD1 (5 bases). Trimming removed 1 base from V and 5 bases from J, with 12 bases in between. The CDR3 is made up of 13 amino acids. CDR1 is SQVTM, CDR2 ANQGSEA, per germline. CDR3 sequence (DNA): TGCAGCGTTGAAGCAGGGCACGGAAACGAGCAGTACTTC. This translates into CSVEAGHGNEQYF.

The chain combines TRBV9 with TRBJ2-7; TRBD1 might be the D (9 bases). The CDR3 is 15 amino acids. Trimming removed 4 bases at V and 6 bases at J, with 20 bases between. Germline CDR1 is SGDLS and CDR2 is YYNGEE. CDR3 region: CASSPGGGQGGEQYF. The CDR3 DNA sequence: TGTGCCAGCAGCCCGGGAGGGGGACAGGGAGGCGAGCAGTACTTC.

This sequence joins TRBV5-1 and TRBJ2-1, with D possibly TRBD1 on 8 matching bases. The germline V and J ends were trimmed by 4 bases and 4 bases, with 15 bases remaining between them. The germline CDR1 and CDR2 sequences are SGHRS and YFSETQ. The CDR3 totals 15 residues. This CDR3 is CASSPGQGGYNEQFF. The DNA for the CDR3 is TGCGCCAGCAGCCCCGGACAGGGAGGGTACAATGAGCAGTTCTTC.

The rearrangement uses TRBV28 and TRBJ1-2; no reliable D call. Looked up from germline, CDR1 is MDHEN and CDR2 is SYDVKM. The germline V and J ends were trimmed by 3 bases and 8 bases, with 16 bases remaining between them. The CDR3 length is 14 residues. The CDR3 reads CASSFLEGGIGYTF. DNA of the CDR3: TGTGCCAGCAGTTTCTTGGAGGGAGGGATCGGCTACACCTTC.

The chain employs TRBV20-1 and TRBJ2-1, with 7 bases matching TRBD2. Germline V lookup: CDR1 DFQATT, CDR2 SNEGSKA (reference sequence). The CDR3 has 10 amino acids. V lost 7 bases, J lost 12 bases, and 6 bases stayed unmatched. The CDR3 DNA reads as TGCAGTGGCATAGCGGGCCGGCAGTTCTTC. This encodes CSGIAGRQFF.

The chain is built from TRBV11-3 and TRBJ2-7; TRBD1 agrees at 8 bases. J was trimmed by 3 bases and V by 1 base; bases with no gene match: 5. This CDR3 contains 15 residues. Germline V gene data show CDR1 as SGHNT and CDR2 as YENEEA. CDR3 bases: TGTGCCAGCAGCTTAGCTGGGACAGGATTCTACGAGCAGTACTTC. Protein: CASSLAGTGFYEQYF.

This rearrangement joins TRBV7-6 to TRBJ2-7; 14 nucleotides align to TRBD2. CDR1 and CDR2 (germline): SGHVS, FNYEAQ. J lost 9 bases, V lost 6 bases, and 4 bases had no gene match. The CDR3 extends over 13 amino acids. The CDR3 sequence: CASSGTSGSGQYF. CDR3 nucleotides: TGTGCCAGCAGTGGGACTAGCGGGAGCGGGCAGTACTTC.

This clone was detected a few times. J is TRBJ2-1 and V is TRBV5-1, with D possibly matching TRBD2 (6 bases). V lost 4 bases and J 10 bases, leaving 18 bases between the germline ends. CDR3 length: 14 amino acids. Germline CDR1 is SGHRS and CDR2 is YFSETQ. The CDR3: CASSPSRDSKEQFF. The CDR3 DNA follows: TGCGCCAGCAGCCCCTCCCGGGACTCCAAAGAGCAGTTCTTC.

The chain employs TRBV5-6 and TRBJ2-5; TRBD2 matches 7 bases. The CDR3 is 18 amino acids. Looked up from germline, CDR1 is SGHDT and CDR2 is YYEEEE. The junction had 18 bases not matched to a gene; V was cut back by 0 bases and J by 7 bases. The CDR3 coding sequence is TGTGCCAGCAGCTTGGCGGTGTGGTGGGAGGGTCACTACCGGACCCAGTACTTC. Protein: CASSLAVWWEGHYRTQYF.

The rearrangement uses TRBV29-1 and TRBJ2-3; D ambiguous. The CDR3 extends over 14 amino acids. Germline lookup yields CDR1 SQVTM and CDR2 ANQGSEA. With 4 bases removed from V and 2 bases from J, the gap between germline ends came to 13 bases. This CDR3 is CSVAARLATDTQYF. The CDR3 DNA follows: TGCAGCGTTGCGGCTAGACTCGCCACAGATACGCAGTATTTT.

The CDR3 bases are TGTGCCAGCAGCCGAGAAGAGACCCAGTACTTC. As protein: CASSREETQYF. The chain joins TRBV5-6 to TRBJ2-5; D uncertain. V was shortened by 4 bases and J by 3 bases, with 4 bases between the two germline ends. The CDR3 length is 11 residues. CDR1 is SGHDT and CDR2 is YYEEEE in the germline V gene.

The sample holds one count of this clone. This chain links TRBV6-5 with TRBJ1-1; no clear D gene. V gave up 2 bases and J gave up 6 bases, with 10 bases separating them. The CDR3 loop spans 13 amino acids. Germline CDR1 and CDR2: MNHEY and SVGAGI. CDR3 nucleotides: TGTGCCAGCAGTTACAGCTTAATTGCTGAAGCTTTCTTT. It encodes CASSYSLIAEAFF.

The V gene is TRBV5-4, the J gene TRBJ2-2, with D possibly TRBD1 on 6 matching bases. Trimming pared 7 bases from V and 3 bases from J, leaving 10 bases between. The CDR3 covers 13 residues. CDR1 is SGHNT and CDR2 is YYREEE in the germline V gene (reference sequence). CDR3 coding DNA: TGTGCCAGCGGGGGCGCGGACACCGGGGAGCTGTTTTTT. Its translation: CASGGADTGELFF.

The chain employs TRBV9 and TRBJ2-1, with D possibly matching TRBD1 (6 bases). CDR3 size: 17 residues. The germline V gene encodes CDR1 SGDLS and CDR2 YYNGEE. The V and J ends lost 2 bases and 1 base respectively, with 16 bases between them. CDR3 in amino acids: CASSVSLGGLSYNEQFF. The CDR3 region has the DNA TGTGCCAGCAGCGTTTCTTTAGGGGGTCTATCCTACAATGAGCAGTTCTTC.

The table lists this clone with a count of one. The chain has TRBV27 and TRBJ1-5; 10 nucleotides match TRBD1. From germline, CDR1 is MNHEY and CDR2 SMNVEV (reference sequence). J was trimmed by 3 bases and V by 6 bases; bases with no gene match: 11. The CDR3 extends over 17 amino acids. The CDR3 region has the DNA TGTGCCAGCAGGGGATTCGGGACAGGGGCCTTCAATCAGCCCCAGCATTTT. This gives the protein CASRGFGTGAFNQPQHF.

V and J are TRBV29-1 and TRBJ2-1, with D tentatively TRBD2 (6 bases). Germline V gives CDR1 SQVTM, CDR2 ANQGSEA. The length of the CDR3 is 15 residues. V dropped 3 bases and J dropped 0 bases, with 12 bases sitting between them. The CDR3 DNA reads TGCAGCGTTGAGACGGGACTCACCTCCTACAATGAGCAGTTCTTC. It specifies CSVETGLTSYNEQFF.

The rearrangement joins TRBV30 to TRBJ2-1; 8 nucleotides line up with TRBD2. This CDR3 has 19 amino acids. The germline CDR1 and CDR2 sequences are GTSNPN and SVGIG (reference sequence). V lost 3 bases and J lost 4; bases outside the gene matches: 20. CDR3 protein: CAWSGPGLDFPQGYNEQFF. In DNA form, the CDR3 reads TGTGCCTGGAGCGGCCCGGGACTAGACTTTCCCCAGGGGTACAATGAGCAGTTCTTC.

The rearrangement uses TRBV2 and TRBJ2-7, with 8 nucleotides matching TRBD1. CDR3 length equals 15 residues. Germline CDR1 is SNHLY and CDR2 is FYNNEI. V shed 6 bases, J shed 0 bases, and the junction held 7 bases outside the gene matches. CDR3 loop: CASRGGQASSYEQYF. CDR3 DNA sequence: TGTGCCAGCAGGGGGGGACAGGCGAGCTCCTACGAGCAGTACTTC.

In its sample, this clone was seen once. The chain joins TRBV5-1 to TRBJ2-1, with D uncertain. The germline CDR1 and CDR2 sequences are SGHRS and YFSETQ. The CDR3 loop spans 15 amino acids. The V end was cut by 2 bases, the J end by 0 bases, with 9 bases between. CDR3 sequence (DNA): TGCGCCAGCAGCTTTTCCCGAGCCTCCTACAATGAGCAGTTCTTC. It translates to CASSFSRASYNEQFF.